This T cell receptor beta chain appears in the sequencing data of a study of cytomegalovirus exposure and HLA in healthy donors. Study results and caveats: According to a subsequent analysis, TCR clusters from the first cohort were inclined to appear together in the roughly 110 validation repertoires. High specificity and sensitivity for cytomegalovirus status were reported for the classifier. Cytomegalovirus association was assigned to more than 150 TCR beta chains.

V lost 11 bases, J lost 7 bases, and 12 bases lay in between. The CDR3 runs to 11 residues. Germline V gene sequence: CDR1 ENHRY, CDR2 SYGVKD. This clone was observed a handful of times. Its specificity is unknown. The repertoire was sequenced with immunoSEQ multiplex PCR; TCRdb's copy has only in-frame clones and lacks some. The sample has over 100,000 clones, roughly 87% seen once. This sequence was found in a woman aged 18-29 years in good health and CMV-seronegative. This chain connects TRBV10-3 to TRBJ2-1, with D perhaps TRBD2 (6 bases). The source material was PBMCs. The CDR3 region is CAAAGGNEQFF. As DNA, the CDR3 is TGTGCCGCGGCCGGAGGGAATGAGCAGTTCTTC.